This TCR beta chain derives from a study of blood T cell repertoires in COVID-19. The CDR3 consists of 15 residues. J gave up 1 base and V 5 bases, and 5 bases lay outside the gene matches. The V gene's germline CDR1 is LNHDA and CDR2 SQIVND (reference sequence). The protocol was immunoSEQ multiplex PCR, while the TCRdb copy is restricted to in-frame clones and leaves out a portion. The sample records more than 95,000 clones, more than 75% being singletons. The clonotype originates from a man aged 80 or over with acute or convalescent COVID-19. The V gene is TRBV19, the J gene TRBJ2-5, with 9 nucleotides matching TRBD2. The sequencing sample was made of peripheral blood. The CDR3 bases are TGTGCCAGTAGTGTGACTAGCGGAGGCCAAGAGACCCAGTACTTC. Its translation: CASSVTSGGQETQYF.